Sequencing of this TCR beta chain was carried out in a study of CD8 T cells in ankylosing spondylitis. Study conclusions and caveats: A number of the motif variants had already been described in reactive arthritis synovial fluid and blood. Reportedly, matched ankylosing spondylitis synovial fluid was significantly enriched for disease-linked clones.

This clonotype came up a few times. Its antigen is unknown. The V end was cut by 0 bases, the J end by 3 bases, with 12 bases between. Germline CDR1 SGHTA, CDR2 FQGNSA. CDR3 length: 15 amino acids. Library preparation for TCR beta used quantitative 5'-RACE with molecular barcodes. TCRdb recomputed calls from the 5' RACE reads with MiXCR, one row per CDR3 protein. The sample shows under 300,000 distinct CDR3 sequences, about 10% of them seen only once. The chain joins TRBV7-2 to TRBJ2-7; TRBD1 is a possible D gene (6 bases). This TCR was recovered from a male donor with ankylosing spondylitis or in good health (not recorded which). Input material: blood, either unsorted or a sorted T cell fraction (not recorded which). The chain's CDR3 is CASSLAEGVSYEQYF. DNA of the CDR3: TGTGCCAGCAGCTTAGCTGAGGGGGTAAGCTACGAGCAGTACTTC. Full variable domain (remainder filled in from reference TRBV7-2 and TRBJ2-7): GAGVSQSPSNKVTEKGKDVELRCDPISGHTALYWYRQSLGQGLEFLIYFQGNSAPDKSGLPSDRFSAERTGGSVSTLTIQRTQQEDSAVYLCASSLAEGVSYEQYFGPGTRLTVT.